Shown below are 7 T cell receptor beta chains from a single sample sequenced in a study of blood T cell repertoires in COVID-19 (dated by TCRdb to about 2020). To prepare the library, the immunoSEQ multiplex PCR assay was applied. TCRdb's version of the immuneACCESS table is confined to in-frame rearrangements and falls short of the full clone set. An unresolved V gene accounts for under half of the shortfall where checked; the remainder is of unknown origin. Counted in this sample were 85,000 to 130,000 clones; roughly 82% of them appeared once. The top ten clones comprise 26% of the sample. The sample consisted of peripheral blood. The receptors shown here come from a man aged 60 to 75 with acute or convalescent COVID-19.

CDR3 bases: TGTGCCAGCAGTGATTCAGGTAGGGGACAGCCCCAGCATTTT. This sequence encodes CASSDSGRGQPQHF. This chain uses TRBV2 with TRBJ1-5, with a tentative D call TRBD1 (5 bases). V lost 3 bases and J lost 7, with 13 bases in between. Germline-derived CDR1 and CDR2 are SNHLY and FYNNEI. The CDR3 runs 14 residues.

The chain combines TRBV6-2 or TRBV6-3 with TRBJ1-6, with a tentative D call TRBD1 (5 bases). The germline CDR1 and CDR2 sequences are MNHEY and SVGEGT. With 5 bases removed from V and 10 bases from J, the gap between germline ends came to 18 bases. The CDR3 length is 15 residues. The CDR3 nucleotides are TGTGCCAGCAGTACCGGGGGAGTCGTCCGATCACCCCTCCACTTT. Translation: CASSTGGVVRSPLHF.

The chain recombines TRBV12-3 or TRBV12-4 with TRBJ2-3; D ambiguous. The CDR3 covers 10 residues. V shed 5 bases and J shed 8 bases, with 5 bases lying between them. This chain's CDR3 is CASSTSTQYF. The CDR3, as DNA: TGTGCCAGCAGTACGAGTACGCAGTATTTT.

CDR3: CASSGTAANYGYTF. In nucleotides, the CDR3 is TGTGCCAGTAGCGGGACAGCGGCTAACTATGGCTACACCTTC. This chain connects TRBV19 to TRBJ1-2, with TRBD1 matching 7 bases. The V and J ends lost 6 bases and 0 bases, in that order; junction bases with no gene match: 4. CDR3 length equals 14 residues. Per germline, CDR1 LNHDA and CDR2 SQIVND (reference sequence).

The chain has TRBV6-6 and TRBJ2-7, with D unresolved. Germline CDR1 and CDR2: MNHNY and SVGAGI (reference sequence). This CDR3 has 12 residues. The ends were cut back, 8 bases at V and 12 bases at J, with 20 bases in the middle. The CDR3 spells CASAVSPTRRYF. Written as DNA, the CDR3 is TGTGCCAGCGCCGTCTCCCCAACTCGTCGGTACTTC.

The chain recombines TRBV27 with TRBJ2-1; TRBD1 matches 8 bases. CDR3 length: 16 residues. CDR1 MNHEY and CDR2 SMNVEV come from the germline V gene (reference sequence). With 3 bases clipped from V and 3 bases from J, the junction kept 7 bases outside the gene matches. This CDR3 is CASSFYGQGHYNEQFF. The CDR3 nucleotides are TGTGCCAGCAGTTTTTATGGACAGGGACACTACAATGAGCAGTTCTTC.

This sequence joins TRBV10-3 and TRBJ2-1, with unresolved D. The CDR3 runs 15 residues. Trimming stripped 4 bases from V and 5 bases from J, with 15 bases between. Germline values: CDR1 ENHRY, CDR2 SYGVKD. The CDR3 sequence: CAISVSAAPDNEQFF. The CDR3, as DNA: TGTGCCATCAGTGTGTCGGCAGCGCCGGACAATGAGCAGTTCTTC.